A selection of T cell receptor beta chains follows, all from one sample in a study of vaccination and CD4 T cells after COVID-19. Antigens for these TCRs are unknown. TCRdb itself ran the PCR reads through MiXCR, one entry per CDR3 protein. Here the sample spans 9,000 to 9,500 distinct CDR3 sequences, roughly 50% being singletons. Sample: CD4+ T cells from blood, cultured in vitro. All receptors derive from a human donor in good health. Both conserved end residues are part of each CDR3. D genes are given only for firm matches. The size of a clone is reported for some rows only, either as once, few or many, or as a class for expanded clones.

CDR3 protein: CATSNYNEQFF
CDR3 DNA: TGTGCCACCAGCAACTACAATGAGCAGTTCTTC
V gene: TRBV15
J gene: TRBJ2-1
clone size: few
D gene: .

CDR3 protein: CASSLRAGVSDTQYF
CDR3 DNA: TGTGCCAGCAGTTTAAGGGCGGGTGTGTCAGATACGCAGTATTTT
V gene: TRBV12-3/TRBV12-4
J gene: TRBJ2-3
clone size: .
D gene: .

CDR3 protein: CSARVPGQGANQPQHF
CDR3 DNA: TGCAGTGCTAGGGTTCCGGGACAGGGGGCCAATCAGCCCCAGCATTTT
V gene: TRBV20-1
J gene: TRBJ1-5
clone size: .
D gene: TRBD1

CDR3 protein: CASSFGGSLNTEAFF
CDR3 DNA: TGTGCCAGCAGCTTCGGAGGTTCGCTGAACACTGAAGCTTTCTTT
V gene: TRBV7-9
J gene: TRBJ1-1
clone size: .
D gene: .

CDR3 protein: CASTRPPDGYTF
CDR3 DNA: TGTGCCAGCACCCGCCCCCCAGATGGCTACACCTTC
V gene: TRBV28
J gene: TRBJ1-2
clone size: .
D gene: .

CDR3 protein: CASTQLGGQETQYF
CDR3 DNA: TGTGCCAGCACCCAGCTTGGCGGGCAAGAGACCCAGTACTTC
V gene: TRBV6-1
J gene: TRBJ2-5
clone size: .
D gene: .

CDR3 protein: CSAVLGQLNNSPLHF
CDR3 DNA: TGCAGTGCCGTCCTTGGACAGTTAAATAATTCACCCCTCCACTTT
V gene: TRBV20-1
J gene: TRBJ1-6
clone size: few
D gene: .

CDR3 protein: CSARLLAGQETQYF
CDR3 DNA: TGCAGTGCTAGACTGTTGGCAGGCCAAGAGACCCAGTACTTC
V gene: TRBV20-1
J gene: TRBJ2-5
clone size: .
D gene: .

CDR3 protein: CASSFSPSGGYEQYF
CDR3 DNA: TGCGCCAGCAGCTTCTCCCCCAGCGGGGGTTACGAGCAGTACTTC
V gene: TRBV5-1
J gene: TRBJ2-7
clone size: .
D gene: TRBD2

CDR3 protein: CASSLGGGTDTQYF
CDR3 DNA: TGTGCCAGCAGTTTAGGCGGGGGCACAGATACGCAGTATTTT
V gene: TRBV12-3/TRBV12-4
J gene: TRBJ2-3
clone size: .
D gene: .

CDR3 protein: CASSHRGSGELFF
CDR3 DNA: TGCGCCAGCAGCCACCGGGGGAGCGGGGAGCTGTTTTTT
V gene: TRBV10-1
J gene: TRBJ2-2
clone size: .
D gene: .

CDR3 protein: CASSRMGPPEGTEAFF
CDR3 DNA: TGCGCCAGCAGCCGGATGGGACCCCCCGAGGGCACTGAAGCTTTCTTT
V gene: TRBV4-1
J gene: TRBJ1-1
clone size: .
D gene: .

CDR3 protein: CASSGTSGYSSTDTQYF
CDR3 DNA: TGTGCCAGCAGTGGGACTAGCGGATACTCTAGCACAGATACGCAGTATTTT
V gene: TRBV6-1
J gene: TRBJ2-3
clone size: few
D gene: TRBD2

CDR3 protein: CASRKGGGPTTDTQYF
CDR3 DNA: TGTGCCAGCAGGAAAGGCGGGGGGCCGACCACAGATACGCAGTATTTT
V gene: TRBV6-2/TRBV6-3
J gene: TRBJ2-3
clone size: .
D gene: TRBD2

CDR3 protein: CSADIGGDNSPLHF
CDR3 DNA: TGCAGTGCTGACATAGGTGGTGATAATTCACCCCTCCACTTT
V gene: TRBV20-1
J gene: TRBJ1-6
clone size: .
D gene: .

CDR3 protein: CASSPTGGNQPQHF
CDR3 DNA: TGTGCCAGCAGCCCAACAGGGGGCAATCAGCCCCAGCATTTT
V gene: TRBV7-2
J gene: TRBJ1-5
clone size: few
D gene: TRBD1

CDR3 protein: CASSPLTGWYEQYF
CDR3 DNA: TGTGCCAGCAGTCCGCTGACAGGGTGGTACGAGCAGTACTTC
V gene: TRBV27
J gene: TRBJ2-7
clone size: .
D gene: TRBD1

CDR3 protein: CASSYATRANTEAFF
CDR3 DNA: TGTGCCAGCAGTTACGCGACGAGGGCCAACACTGAAGCTTTCTTT
V gene: TRBV6-2/TRBV6-3
J gene: TRBJ1-1
clone size: few
D gene: .

CDR3 protein: CAHGNQPQHF
CDR3 DNA: TGTGCGCACGGCAATCAGCCCCAGCATTTT
V gene: TRBV19
J gene: TRBJ1-5
clone size: .
D gene: .

CDR3 protein: CASSLGGRGRAGANVLTF
CDR3 DNA: TGTGCCAGCAGCTTAGGGGGCAGGGGTCGTGCTGGGGCCAACGTCCTGACTTTC
V gene: TRBV11-2
J gene: TRBJ2-6
clone size: .
D gene: .

CDR3 protein: CASSREPSRAGEKLFF
CDR3 DNA: TGCGCCAGCAGCCGTGAGCCGAGTAGAGCGGGTGAAAAACTGTTTTTT
V gene: TRBV4-1
J gene: TRBJ1-4
clone size: .
D gene: .

CDR3 protein: CASSSRRQTNNQPQHF
CDR3 DNA: TGTGCCAGCAGCTCCCGTAGACAGACCAACAATCAGCCCCAGCATTTT
V gene: TRBV6-2/TRBV6-3
J gene: TRBJ1-5
clone size: .
D gene: .

CDR3 protein: CAITWDAGYTF
CDR3 DNA: TGTGCCATCACCTGGGACGCCGGCTACACCTTC
V gene: TRBV10-3
J gene: TRBJ1-2
clone size: .
D gene: .

CDR3 protein: CASSVVRTDGYTF
CDR3 DNA: TGTGCCAGCAGTGTGGTTCGGACGGATGGCTACACCTTC
V gene: TRBV2
J gene: TRBJ1-2
clone size: .
D gene: .

CDR3 protein: CASSHRTGSGQPQHF
CDR3 DNA: TGTGCCAGCAGCCATAGGACAGGGTCGGGTCAGCCCCAGCATTTT
V gene: TRBV7-8
J gene: TRBJ1-5
clone size: few
D gene: TRBD1

CDR3 protein: CASSLDAGGVYEQYF
CDR3 DNA: TGCGCCAGCAGCTTGGACGCGGGAGGGGTCTACGAGCAGTACTTC
V gene: TRBV5-1
J gene: TRBJ2-7
clone size: .
D gene: TRBD2

CDR3 protein: CASSPSGAYGYTF
CDR3 DNA: TGTGCCAGCAGCCCCTCGGGGGCCTATGGCTACACCTTC
V gene: TRBV12-3/TRBV12-4
J gene: TRBJ1-2
clone size: .
D gene: .

CDR3 protein: CASSGPDQPQHF
CDR3 DNA: TGTGCCAGCAGCGGGCCAGATCAGCCCCAGCATTTT
V gene: TRBV5-4
J gene: TRBJ1-5
clone size: .
D gene: .

CDR3 protein: CASSYEFNTEAFF
CDR3 DNA: TGTGCCAGCAGTTACGAGTTCAACACTGAAGCTTTCTTT
V gene: TRBV6-5
J gene: TRBJ1-1
clone size: .
D gene: .

CDR3 protein: CASSEVFGGLAGVNEQFF
CDR3 DNA: TGTGCCAGCAGTGAAGTATTTGGAGGCCTAGCGGGGGTAAATGAGCAGTTCTTC
V gene: TRBV2
J gene: TRBJ2-1
clone size: .
D gene: TRBD2

CDR3 protein: CASSYRQTHSNQPQHF
CDR3 DNA: TGTGCCAGCAGTTACCGGCAGACCCATAGCAATCAGCCCCAGCATTTT
V gene: TRBV6-2/TRBV6-3
J gene: TRBJ1-5
clone size: few
D gene: .

CDR3 protein: CASSPQAGGTDTQYF
CDR3 DNA: TGCGCCAGCAGCCCCCAAGCGGGGGGAACAGATACGCAGTATTTT
V gene: TRBV5-1
J gene: TRBJ2-3
clone size: .
D gene: TRBD2

CDR3 protein: CASSSQQGNYGYTF
CDR3 DNA: TGTGCCAGCAGCTCCCAACAGGGAAATTATGGCTACACCTTC
V gene: TRBV7-2
J gene: TRBJ1-2
clone size: .
D gene: .

CDR3 protein: CSARGELAGYNEQFF
CDR3 DNA: TGCAGTGCTAGAGGGGAACTAGCGGGATACAATGAGCAGTTCTTC
V gene: TRBV20-1
J gene: TRBJ2-1
clone size: .
D gene: TRBD2

CDR3 protein: CASSDPPRSNYGYTF
CDR3 DNA: TGTGCCAGTAGCGATCCGCCTCGTTCTAACTATGGCTACACCTTC
V gene: TRBV19
J gene: TRBJ1-2
clone size: .
D gene: .

CDR3 protein: CASSWRGNTIYF
CDR3 DNA: TGTGCCAGCAGTTGGAGGGGAAACACCATATATTTT
V gene: TRBV28
J gene: TRBJ1-3
clone size: .
D gene: .

CDR3 protein: CASRDQDRLLNQPQHF
CDR3 DNA: TGTGCCAGCAGAGACCAGGACAGACTACTCAATCAGCCCCAGCATTTT
V gene: TRBV28
J gene: TRBJ1-5
clone size: .
D gene: .

CDR3 protein: CASSSPGQNTEAFF
CDR3 DNA: TGTGCCAGCAGTTCACCGGGACAGAACACTGAAGCTTTCTTT
V gene: TRBV27
J gene: TRBJ1-1
clone size: .
D gene: .

CDR3 protein: CASSTGTSGQETQYF
CDR3 DNA: TGTGCCAGTAGTACAGGGACTAGCGGACAAGAGACCCAGTACTTC
V gene: TRBV19
J gene: TRBJ2-5
clone size: few
D gene: TRBD2

CDR3 protein: CARSGGRTGELFF
CDR3 DNA: TGCGCCAGGTCGGGGGGGCGGACCGGGGAGCTGTTTTTT
V gene: TRBV5-1
J gene: TRBJ2-2
clone size: .
D gene: TRBD2

CDR3 protein: CASTLGGSNQPQHF
CDR3 DNA: TGTGCCAGCACCCTGGGGGGGAGTAATCAGCCCCAGCATTTT
V gene: TRBV12-3/TRBV12-4
J gene: TRBJ1-5
clone size: few
D gene: .

CDR3 protein: CSVSGAWGFKETQYF
CDR3 DNA: TGCAGTGTCAGCGGCGCTTGGGGCTTTAAAGAGACCCAGTACTTC
V gene: TRBV20-1
J gene: TRBJ2-5
clone size: .
D gene: .

CDR3 protein: CASSGLAGTGELFF
CDR3 DNA: TGTGCCAGTAGTGGACTAGCGGGAACCGGGGAGCTGTTTTTT
V gene: TRBV19
J gene: TRBJ2-2
clone size: .
D gene: TRBD2

CDR3 protein: CASSNRGRGQDQPQHF
CDR3 DNA: TGTGCCAGTAGTAATAGAGGGAGGGGACAAGATCAGCCCCAGCATTTT
V gene: TRBV19
J gene: TRBJ1-5
clone size: few
D gene: .

CDR3 protein: CASSPVGGSNQPQHF
CDR3 DNA: TGTGCCAGCAGCCCCGTCGGGGGGAGCAATCAGCCCCAGCATTTT
V gene: TRBV6-1
J gene: TRBJ1-5
clone size: .
D gene: .

CDR3 protein: CATSRDLGIAPYEQYF
CDR3 DNA: TGTGCCACCAGCAGAGATCTAGGGATCGCCCCCTACGAGCAGTACTTC
V gene: TRBV15
J gene: TRBJ2-7
clone size: few
D gene: .

CDR3 protein: CASDKGGGGGTQYF
CDR3 DNA: TGTGCCAGCGATAAGGGAGGGGGCGGAGGTACGCAGTATTTT
V gene: TRBV28
J gene: TRBJ2-3
clone size: .
D gene: .

CDR3 protein: CSAPNRARSYNEQFF
CDR3 DNA: TGCAGTGCCCCAAACAGGGCACGCTCCTACAATGAGCAGTTCTTC
V gene: TRBV20-1
J gene: TRBJ2-1
clone size: .
D gene: .

CDR3 protein: CASSVLISTGELFF
CDR3 DNA: TGTGCCAGCAGTGTCCTGATCTCCACCGGGGAGCTGTTTTTT
V gene: TRBV2
J gene: TRBJ2-2
clone size: few
D gene: .

CDR3 protein: CASSLDRMRETQYF
CDR3 DNA: TGTGCCAGCAGCTTAGACAGGATGAGAGAGACCCAGTACTTC
V gene: TRBV7-2
J gene: TRBJ2-5
clone size: .
D gene: .

CDR3 protein: CASSLPFTGQGYGNQPQHF
CDR3 DNA: TGTGCCAGCAGCTTGCCCTTTACGGGACAGGGGTACGGCAATCAGCCCCAGCATTTT
V gene: TRBV7-9
J gene: TRBJ1-5
clone size: few
D gene: TRBD1

CDR3 protein: CASTNPPDEQYF
CDR3 DNA: TGCGCCAGTACGAACCCCCCAGACGAGCAGTACTTC
V gene: TRBV19
J gene: TRBJ2-7
clone size: .
D gene: .

CDR3 protein: CASSIGGTVANEQFF
CDR3 DNA: TGTGCCAGTAGTATAGGGGGGACAGTCGCCAATGAGCAGTTCTTC
V gene: TRBV19
J gene: TRBJ2-1
clone size: .
D gene: TRBD1